The T cell receptor (beta chain) under discussion was sequenced for a study of T cells after yellow fever vaccination. For TCR, cDNA came from 5'RACE template switching, which added a universal primer site and UMIs. TCRdb reanalysed the 5' RACE reads using MiXCR and keeps one entry per CDR3 protein. This table has hundreds of thousands of distinct CDR3 sequences, roughly a sixth appearing once. V lost 0 bases and J lost 0; bases outside the gene matches: 8. CDR1 is LGHNA, CDR2 YNFKEQ, per germline. This CDR3 comprises 18 residues. The V call is TRBV4-2, the J call TRBJ1-1; 9 bases fit TRBD1. The sequence derives from a man between 18 and 29 years old who received the YFV17D yellow fever vaccine. The sample consisted of PBMCs, taken before the yellow fever booster vaccination. The CDR3 sequence is CASSQDLGTGRVNTEAFF. The CDR3, as DNA: TGTGCCAGCAGCCAAGATCTCGGGACAGGGAGGGTGAACACTGAAGCTTTCTTT.